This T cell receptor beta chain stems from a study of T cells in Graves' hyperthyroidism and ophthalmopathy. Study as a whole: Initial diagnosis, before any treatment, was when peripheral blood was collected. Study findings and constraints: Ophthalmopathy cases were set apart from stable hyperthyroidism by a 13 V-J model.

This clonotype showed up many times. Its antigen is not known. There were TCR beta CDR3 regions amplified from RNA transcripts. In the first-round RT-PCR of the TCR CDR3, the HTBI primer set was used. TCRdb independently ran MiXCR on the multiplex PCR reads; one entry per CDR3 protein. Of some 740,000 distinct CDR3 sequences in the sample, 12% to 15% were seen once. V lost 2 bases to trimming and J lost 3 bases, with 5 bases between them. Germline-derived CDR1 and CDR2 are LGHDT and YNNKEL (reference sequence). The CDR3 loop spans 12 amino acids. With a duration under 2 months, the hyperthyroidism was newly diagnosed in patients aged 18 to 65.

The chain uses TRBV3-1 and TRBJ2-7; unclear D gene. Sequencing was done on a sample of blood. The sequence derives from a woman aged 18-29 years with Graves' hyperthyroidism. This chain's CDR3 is CASSQTDYEQYF. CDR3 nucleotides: TGTGCCAGCAGCCAAACCGACTACGAGCAGTACTTC.